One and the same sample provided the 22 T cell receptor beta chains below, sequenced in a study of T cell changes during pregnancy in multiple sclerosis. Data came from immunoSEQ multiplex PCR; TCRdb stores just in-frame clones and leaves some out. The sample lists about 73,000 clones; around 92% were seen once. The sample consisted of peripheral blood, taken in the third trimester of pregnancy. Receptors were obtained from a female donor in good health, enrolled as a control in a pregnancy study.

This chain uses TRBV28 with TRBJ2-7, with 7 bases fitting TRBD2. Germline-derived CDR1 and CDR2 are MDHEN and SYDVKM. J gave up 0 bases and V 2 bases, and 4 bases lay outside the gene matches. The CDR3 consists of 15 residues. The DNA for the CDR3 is TGTGCCAGCAGTTTACGGGGCGGGGGCTCCTACGAGCAGTACTTC. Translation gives CASSLRGGGSYEQYF.

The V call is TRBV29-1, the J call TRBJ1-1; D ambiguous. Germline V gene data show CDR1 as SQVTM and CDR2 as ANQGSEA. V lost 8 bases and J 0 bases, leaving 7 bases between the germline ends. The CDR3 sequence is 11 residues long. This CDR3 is CSSVLNTEAFF. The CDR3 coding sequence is TGCAGCTCAGTACTGAACACTGAAGCTTTCTTT.

The CDR3: CASSSGTDNGYTF. In DNA form, the CDR3 reads TGTGCCAGCAGTTCCGGGACAGATAATGGCTACACCTTC. This rearrangement joins TRBV27 to TRBJ1-2; TRBD1 matches 7 bases. This CDR3 has 13 residues. The junction had 5 bases not matched to a gene; V was cut back by 4 bases and J by 6 bases. The germline CDR1 and CDR2 sequences are MNHEY and SMNVEV (reference sequence).

The CDR3 reads CASGGGVDEQYF. CDR3 DNA sequence: TGTGCATCCGGGGGGGGAGTGGACGAGCAGTACTTC. V is TRBV12-2 and J is TRBJ2-7; the table's D call TRBD2 went unverified against the DNA. TRBV12-2 represents a pseudogene. This CDR3 is built from 12 residues.

CDR3 coding DNA: TGTGCCAGCAGCGGTAACAGAAACACCATATATTTT. Translation: CASSGNRNTIYF. The chain links TRBV11-2 to TRBJ1-3; D is undetermined. With 5 bases removed from V and 5 bases from J, the gap between germline ends came to 7 bases. CDR1 and CDR2 from the germline V gene are SGHAT and FQNNGV. The length of the CDR3 is 12 residues.

This chain's CDR3 is CASSFSWRLAGEDEQYF. The CDR3 nucleotides read TGCGCCAGCAGCTTTAGTTGGCGACTAGCGGGAGAGGACGAGCAGTACTTC. This rearrangement joins TRBV5-1 to TRBJ2-7; 12 nucleotides match TRBD2. Germline assignment: CDR1 SGHRS and CDR2 YFSETQ. This CDR3 spans 17 amino acids. Losses at the gene ends were 2 bases for V and 5 bases for J; bases not matched to a gene: 11.

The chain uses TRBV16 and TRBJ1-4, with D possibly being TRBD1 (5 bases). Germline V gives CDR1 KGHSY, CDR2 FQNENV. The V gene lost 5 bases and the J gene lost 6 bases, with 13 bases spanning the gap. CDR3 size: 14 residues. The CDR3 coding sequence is TGTGCCAGCAGCGACCGGGACTACGATGAAAAACTGTTTTTT. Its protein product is CASSDRDYDEKLFF.

CDR3 protein: CASSLGGGLNSNEKLFF. In DNA, the CDR3 is TGCGCCAGCAGCTTGGGAGGGGGCTTAAATTCAAATGAAAAACTGTTTTTT. The gene calls are TRBV5-1 and TRBJ1-4, with TRBD1 matching 7 bases. Germline trimming cut 0 bases from V and 5 bases from J; bases unmatched to any gene: 10. Germline V gives CDR1 SGHRS, CDR2 YFSETQ. There are 17 residues in the CDR3.

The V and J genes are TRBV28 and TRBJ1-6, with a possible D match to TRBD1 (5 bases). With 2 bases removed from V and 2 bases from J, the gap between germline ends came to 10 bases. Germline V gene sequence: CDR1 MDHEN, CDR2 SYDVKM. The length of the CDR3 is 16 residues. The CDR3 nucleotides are TGTGCCAGCAGTTTAGTAAGGGGCACCTATAATTCACCCCTCCACTTT. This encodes CASSLVRGTYNSPLHF. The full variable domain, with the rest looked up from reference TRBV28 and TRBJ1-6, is DVKVTQSSRYLVKRTGEKVFLECVQDMDHENMFWYRQDPGLGLRLIYFSYDVKMKEKGDIPEGYSVSREKKERFSLILESASTNQTSMYLCASSLVRGTYNSPLHFGNGTRLTVT.

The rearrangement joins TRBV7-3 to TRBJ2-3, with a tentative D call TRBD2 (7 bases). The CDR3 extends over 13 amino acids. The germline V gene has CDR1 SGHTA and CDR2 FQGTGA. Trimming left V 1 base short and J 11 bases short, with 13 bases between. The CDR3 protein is CASSLKGGGGQYF. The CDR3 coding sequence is TGTGCCAGCAGCTTAAAGGGAGGGGGTGGGCAGTATTTT.

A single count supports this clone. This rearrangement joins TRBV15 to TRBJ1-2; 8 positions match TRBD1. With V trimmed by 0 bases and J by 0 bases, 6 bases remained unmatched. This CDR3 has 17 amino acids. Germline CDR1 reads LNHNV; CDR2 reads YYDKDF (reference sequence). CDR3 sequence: CATSREGQALSNYGYTF. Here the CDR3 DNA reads TGTGCCACCAGCAGAGAGGGACAGGCGCTATCTAACTATGGCTACACCTTC.

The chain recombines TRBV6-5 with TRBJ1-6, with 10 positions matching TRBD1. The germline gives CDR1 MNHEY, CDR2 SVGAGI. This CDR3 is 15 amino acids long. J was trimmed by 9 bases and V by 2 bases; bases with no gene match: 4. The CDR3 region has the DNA TGTGCCAGCAGTTACGGGGGACAGGGGTTTTCACCCCTCCACTTT. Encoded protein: CASSYGGQGFSPLHF.

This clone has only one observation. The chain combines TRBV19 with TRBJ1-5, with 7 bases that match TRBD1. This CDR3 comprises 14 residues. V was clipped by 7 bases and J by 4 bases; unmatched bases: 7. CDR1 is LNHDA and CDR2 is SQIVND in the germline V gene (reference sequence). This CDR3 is CASTTAGGNQPQHF. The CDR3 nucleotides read TGTGCCAGTACCACGGCAGGGGGAAATCAGCCCCAGCATTTT.

The CDR3 DNA reads as TGTGCCAGCACCCCGGGACTCCACAATGAGCAGTTCTTC. Encoded protein: CASTPGLHNEQFF. This chain links TRBV6-1 with TRBJ2-1, with D tentatively TRBD2 (6 bases). V lost 7 bases to trimming and J lost 5 bases, with 12 bases between them. The CDR3 has 13 amino acids. Germline V CDR1 and CDR2: MNHNS, SASEGT.

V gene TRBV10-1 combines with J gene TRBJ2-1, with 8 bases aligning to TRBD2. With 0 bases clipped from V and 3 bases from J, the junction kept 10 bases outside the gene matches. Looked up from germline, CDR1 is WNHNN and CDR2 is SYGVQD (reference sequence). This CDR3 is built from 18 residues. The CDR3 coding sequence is TGCGCCAGCAGTGAGTCTGGTAGCGGGGTTCTAGTCTACAATGAGCAGTTCTTC. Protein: CASSESGSGVLVYNEQFF.

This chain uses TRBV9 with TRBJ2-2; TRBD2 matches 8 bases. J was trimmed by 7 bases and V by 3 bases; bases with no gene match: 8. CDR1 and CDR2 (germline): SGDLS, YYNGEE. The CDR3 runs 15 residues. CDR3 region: CASSADPAGGGELFF. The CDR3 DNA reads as TGTGCCAGCAGCGCTGACCCCGCGGGGGGCGGGGAGCTGTTTTTT.

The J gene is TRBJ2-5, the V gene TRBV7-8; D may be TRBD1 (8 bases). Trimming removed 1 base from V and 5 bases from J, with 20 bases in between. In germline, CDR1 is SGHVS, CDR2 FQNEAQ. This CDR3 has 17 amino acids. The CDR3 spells CASSLVATGEGLETQYF. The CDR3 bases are TGTGCCAGCAGCTTAGTTGCGACAGGGGAGGGTTTGGAGACCCAGTACTTC.

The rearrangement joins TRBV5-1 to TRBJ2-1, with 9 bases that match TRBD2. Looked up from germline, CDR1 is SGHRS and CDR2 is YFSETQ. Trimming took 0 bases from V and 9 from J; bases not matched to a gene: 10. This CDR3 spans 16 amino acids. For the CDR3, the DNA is TGCGCCAGCAGCTTGGTAGCTAGCGGGGCCCTTGGTGAGCAGTTCTTC. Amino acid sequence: CASSLVASGALGEQFF.

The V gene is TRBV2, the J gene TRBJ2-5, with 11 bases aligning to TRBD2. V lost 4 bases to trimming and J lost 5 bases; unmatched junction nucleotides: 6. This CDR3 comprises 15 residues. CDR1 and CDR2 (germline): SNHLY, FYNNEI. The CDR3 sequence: CASSVSGRAGETQYF. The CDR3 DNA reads TGTGCCAGCAGTGTTAGCGGGAGGGCCGGGGAGACCCAGTACTTC.

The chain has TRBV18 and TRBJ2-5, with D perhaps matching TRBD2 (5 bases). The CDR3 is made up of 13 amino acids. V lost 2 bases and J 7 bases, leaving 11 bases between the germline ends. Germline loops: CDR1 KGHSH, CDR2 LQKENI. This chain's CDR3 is CASSPEADGTQYF. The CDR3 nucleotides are TGTGCCAGCTCACCAGAAGCGGACGGGACCCAGTACTTC.

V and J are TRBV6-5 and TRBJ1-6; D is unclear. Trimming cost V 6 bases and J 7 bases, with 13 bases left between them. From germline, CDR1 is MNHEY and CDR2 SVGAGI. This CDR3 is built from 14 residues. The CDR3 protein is CASRTGILNSPLHF. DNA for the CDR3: TGTGCCAGCAGGACGGGTATCTTGAATTCACCCCTCCACTTT.

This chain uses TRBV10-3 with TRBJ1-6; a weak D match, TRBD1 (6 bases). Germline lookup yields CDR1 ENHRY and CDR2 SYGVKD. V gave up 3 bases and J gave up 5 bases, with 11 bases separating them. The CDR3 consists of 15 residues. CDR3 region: CAISETGHNNSPLHF. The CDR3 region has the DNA TGTGCCATCAGTGAAACGGGACACAATAATTCACCCCTCCACTTT.